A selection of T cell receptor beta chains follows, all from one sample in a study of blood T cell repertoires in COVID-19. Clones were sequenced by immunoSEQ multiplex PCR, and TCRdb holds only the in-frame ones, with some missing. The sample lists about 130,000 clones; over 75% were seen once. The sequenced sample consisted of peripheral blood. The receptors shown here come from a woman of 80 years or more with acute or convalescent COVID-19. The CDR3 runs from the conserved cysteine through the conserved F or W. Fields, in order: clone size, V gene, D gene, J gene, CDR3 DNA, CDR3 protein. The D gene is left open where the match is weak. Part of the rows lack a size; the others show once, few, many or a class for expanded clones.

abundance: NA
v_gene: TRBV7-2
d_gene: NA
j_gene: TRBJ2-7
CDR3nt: TGTGCCAGCAGCGGTTACCTCGACCAGGGGAGAGAGCAGTACTTC
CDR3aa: CASSGYLDQGREQYF

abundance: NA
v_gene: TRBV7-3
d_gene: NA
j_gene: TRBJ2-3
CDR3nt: TGTGCCAGCACCCAGGGGTGGCGGGGGCGCACAGATACGCAGTATTTT
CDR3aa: CASTQGWRGRTDTQYF

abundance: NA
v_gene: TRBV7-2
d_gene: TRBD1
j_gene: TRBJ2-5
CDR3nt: TGTGCCAGCAGCTTGGACAGGGCTGGAGAGACCCAGTACTTC
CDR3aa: CASSLDRAGETQYF

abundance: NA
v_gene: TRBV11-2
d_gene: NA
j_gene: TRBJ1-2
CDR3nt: TGTGCCAGCAGCTCCCAGAACCGATTCGGCTACACCTTC
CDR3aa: CASSSQNRFGYTF

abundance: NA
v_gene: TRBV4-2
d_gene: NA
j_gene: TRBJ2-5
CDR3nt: TGTGCCAGCAGTCAAGGCGGGCTAGCCCAAGAGACCCAGTACTTC
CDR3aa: CASSQGGLAQETQYF

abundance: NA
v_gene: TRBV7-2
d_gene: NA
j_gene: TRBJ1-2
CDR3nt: TGTGCCAGCAGGGGCCCGAGGACAGTCTATGGCTACACCTTC
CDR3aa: CASRGPRTVYGYTF

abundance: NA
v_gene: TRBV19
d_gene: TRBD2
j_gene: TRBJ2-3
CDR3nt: TGTGCCAGTACCACCGGACTAGCGGGGACTACCACAGATACGCAGTATTTT
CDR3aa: CASTTGLAGTTTDTQYF

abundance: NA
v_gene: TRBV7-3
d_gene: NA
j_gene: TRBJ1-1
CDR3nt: TGTGCCAGCAGCTCCCAGGCCGGAACTGAAGCTTTCTTT
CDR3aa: CASSSQAGTEAFF

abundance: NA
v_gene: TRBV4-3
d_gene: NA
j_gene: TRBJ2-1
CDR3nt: TGCGCCAGCAGCCAAGATGGGCGGGTCACCCACAATGAGCAGTTCTTC
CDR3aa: CASSQDGRVTHNEQFF

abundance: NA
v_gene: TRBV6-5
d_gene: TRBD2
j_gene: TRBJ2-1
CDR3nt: TGTGCCAGCAGTCTCACTAGCGGGGGGGCTGGTGAGCAGTTCTTC
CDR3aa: CASSLTSGGAGEQFF

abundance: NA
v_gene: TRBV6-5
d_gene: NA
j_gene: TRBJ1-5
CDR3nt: TGTGCCAGCACCGAAGGGGCAGGTAATCAGCCCCAGCATTTT
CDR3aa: CASTEGAGNQPQHF

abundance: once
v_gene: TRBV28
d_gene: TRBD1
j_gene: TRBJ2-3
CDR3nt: TGTGCCAGCAGTTTATGGGGACAGGGGAACACAGATACGCAGTATTTT
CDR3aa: CASSLWGQGNTDTQYF

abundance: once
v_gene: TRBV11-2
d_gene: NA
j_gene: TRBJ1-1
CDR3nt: TGTGCCAGCAGCCGGGCGGGGGGGTATACTGAAGCTTTCTTT
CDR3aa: CASSRAGGYTEAFF

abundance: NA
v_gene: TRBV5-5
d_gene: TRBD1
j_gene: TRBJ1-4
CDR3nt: TGTGCCAGCAGCCAAGCACCGGGACAGGGGATTGAAAAACTGTTTTTT
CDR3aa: CASSQAPGQGIEKLFF

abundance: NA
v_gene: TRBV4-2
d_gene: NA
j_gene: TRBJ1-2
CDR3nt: TGTGCCAGCAGCCAAGAAACTATCTATGGCTACACCTTC
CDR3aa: CASSQETIYGYTF

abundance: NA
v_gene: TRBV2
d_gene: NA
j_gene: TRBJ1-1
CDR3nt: TGTGCCAGCGCGGGGGAACGGAACACTGAAGCTTTCTTT
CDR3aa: CASAGERNTEAFF

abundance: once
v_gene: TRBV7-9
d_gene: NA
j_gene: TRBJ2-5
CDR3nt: TGTGCCAGCAGCTCCTCCAGGGCGGAGCAAGAGACCCAGTACTTC
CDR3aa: CASSSSRAEQETQYF

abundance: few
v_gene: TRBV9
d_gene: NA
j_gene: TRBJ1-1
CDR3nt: TGTGCCAGCAGCGTAGATCGCGGGAACACTGAAGCTTTCTTT
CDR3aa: CASSVDRGNTEAFF

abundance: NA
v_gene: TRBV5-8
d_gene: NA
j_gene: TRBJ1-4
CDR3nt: TGTGCCAGCAGCCCGGACGGAGCGCAGGGTAATGAAAAACTGTTTTTT
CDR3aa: CASSPDGAQGNEKLFF

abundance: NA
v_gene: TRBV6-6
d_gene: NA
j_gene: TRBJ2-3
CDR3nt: TGTGCCAGCAACCACAACAGAGATACGCAGTATTTT
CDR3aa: CASNHNRDTQYF

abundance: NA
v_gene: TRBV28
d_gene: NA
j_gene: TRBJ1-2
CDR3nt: TGTGCCAGCAGCCTGGCTCGTCGTCGGGACATCTATGGCTACACCTTC
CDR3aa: CASSLARRRDIYGYTF

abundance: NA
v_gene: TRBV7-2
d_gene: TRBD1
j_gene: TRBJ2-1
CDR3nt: TGTGCCAGCAGCCCACGTCCCTCGGACAGGGTTTCCTACAATGAGCAGTTCTTC
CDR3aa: CASSPRPSDRVSYNEQFF

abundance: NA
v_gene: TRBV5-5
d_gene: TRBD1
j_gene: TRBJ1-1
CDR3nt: TGTGCCAGCAGCTTACAGGGGTATTATACTGAAGCTTTCTTT
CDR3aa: CASSLQGYYTEAFF

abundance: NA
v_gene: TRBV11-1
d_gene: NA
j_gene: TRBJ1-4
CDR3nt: TGTGCCAGCTCGACTAGCAGGAACATCGCAAAACTGTTTTTT
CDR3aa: CASSTSRNIAKLFF

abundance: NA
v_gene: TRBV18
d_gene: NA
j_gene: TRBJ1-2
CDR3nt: TGTGCCAGCTCCGGAGGAGTCTATGGCTACACCTTC
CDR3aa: CASSGGVYGYTF